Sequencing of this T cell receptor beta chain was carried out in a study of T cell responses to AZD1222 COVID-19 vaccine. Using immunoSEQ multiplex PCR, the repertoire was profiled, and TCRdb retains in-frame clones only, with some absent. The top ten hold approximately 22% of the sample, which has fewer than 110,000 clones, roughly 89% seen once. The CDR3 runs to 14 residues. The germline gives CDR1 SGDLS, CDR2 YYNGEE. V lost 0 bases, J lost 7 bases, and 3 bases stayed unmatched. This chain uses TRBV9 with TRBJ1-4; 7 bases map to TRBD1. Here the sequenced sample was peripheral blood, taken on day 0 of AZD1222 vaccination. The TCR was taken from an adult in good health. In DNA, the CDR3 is TGTGCCAGCAGCGTAGGACAGGGCGGTGAAAAACTGTTTTTT. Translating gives CASSVGQGGEKLFF.